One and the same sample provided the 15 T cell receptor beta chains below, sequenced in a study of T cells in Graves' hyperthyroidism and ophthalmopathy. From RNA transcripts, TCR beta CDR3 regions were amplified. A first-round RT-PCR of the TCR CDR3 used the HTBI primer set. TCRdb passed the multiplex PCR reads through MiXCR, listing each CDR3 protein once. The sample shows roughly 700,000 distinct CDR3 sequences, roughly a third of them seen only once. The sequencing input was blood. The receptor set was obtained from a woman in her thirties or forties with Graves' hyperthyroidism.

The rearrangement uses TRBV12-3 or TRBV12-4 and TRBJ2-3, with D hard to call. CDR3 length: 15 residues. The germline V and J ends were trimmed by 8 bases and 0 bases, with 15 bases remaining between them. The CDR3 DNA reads TGTGCCAGCTCCCTCCGGGCCGCTAGCACAGATACGCAGTATTTT. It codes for CASSLRAASTDTQYF.

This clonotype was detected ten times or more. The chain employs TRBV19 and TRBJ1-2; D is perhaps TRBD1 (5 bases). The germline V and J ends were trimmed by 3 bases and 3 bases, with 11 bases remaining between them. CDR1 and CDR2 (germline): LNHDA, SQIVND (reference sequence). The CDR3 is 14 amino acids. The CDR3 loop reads CASSIGTEDYGYTF. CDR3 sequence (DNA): TGTGCCAGTAGTATCGGGACGGAGGACTATGGCTACACCTTC.

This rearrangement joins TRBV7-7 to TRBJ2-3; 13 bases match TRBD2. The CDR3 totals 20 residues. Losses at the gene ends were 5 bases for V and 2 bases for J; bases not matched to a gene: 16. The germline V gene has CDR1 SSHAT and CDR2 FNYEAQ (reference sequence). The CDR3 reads CASSILFSGLAGTLTDTQYF. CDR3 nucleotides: TGTGCCAGCAGCATCTTGTTCTCGGGACTAGCGGGGACTCTCACAGATACGCAGTATTTT.

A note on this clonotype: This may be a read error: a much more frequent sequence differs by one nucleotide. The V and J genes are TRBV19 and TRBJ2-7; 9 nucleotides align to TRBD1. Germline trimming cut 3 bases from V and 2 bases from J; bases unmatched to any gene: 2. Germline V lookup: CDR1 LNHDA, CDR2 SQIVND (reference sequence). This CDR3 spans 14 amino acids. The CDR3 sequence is CASSIRDRAYEQYF. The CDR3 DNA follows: TGTGCCAGTAGTATCAGGGACAGGGCCTACGAGCAGTACTTC.

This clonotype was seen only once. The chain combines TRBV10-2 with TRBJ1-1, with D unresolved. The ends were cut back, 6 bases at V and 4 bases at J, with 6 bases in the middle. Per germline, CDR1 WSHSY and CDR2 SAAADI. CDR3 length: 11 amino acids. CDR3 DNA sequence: TGCGCCAGCAGGGCCTCCACTGAAGCTTTCTTT. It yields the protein CASRASTEAFF.

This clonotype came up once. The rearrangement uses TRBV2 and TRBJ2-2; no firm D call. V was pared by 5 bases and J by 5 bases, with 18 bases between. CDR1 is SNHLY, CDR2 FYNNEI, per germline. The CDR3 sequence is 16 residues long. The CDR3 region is CASSLRSQTITGELFF. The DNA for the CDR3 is TGTGCCAGCAGTTTACGGTCACAGACAATAACCGGGGAGCTGTTTTTT.

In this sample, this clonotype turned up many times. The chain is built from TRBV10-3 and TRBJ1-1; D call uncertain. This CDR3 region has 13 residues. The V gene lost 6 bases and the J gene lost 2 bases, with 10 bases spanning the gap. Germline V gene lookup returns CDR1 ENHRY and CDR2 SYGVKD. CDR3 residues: CAIRLTRNTEAFF. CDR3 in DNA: TGTGCCATCAGACTAACTCGAAACACTGAAGCTTTCTTT.

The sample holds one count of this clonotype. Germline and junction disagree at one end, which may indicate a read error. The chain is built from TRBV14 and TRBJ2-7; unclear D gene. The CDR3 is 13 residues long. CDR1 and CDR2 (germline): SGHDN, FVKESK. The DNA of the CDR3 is TGTGCCAGCAGTGACCACAACACATACGGGCAGTACTTC. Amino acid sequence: CASSDHNTYGQYF.

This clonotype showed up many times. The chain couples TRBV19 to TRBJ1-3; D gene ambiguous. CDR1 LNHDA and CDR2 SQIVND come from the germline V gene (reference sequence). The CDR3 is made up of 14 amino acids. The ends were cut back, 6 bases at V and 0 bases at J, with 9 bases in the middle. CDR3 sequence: CASSGSHSGNTIYF. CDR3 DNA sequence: TGTGCCAGTAGCGGCAGTCACTCTGGAAACACCATATATTTT.

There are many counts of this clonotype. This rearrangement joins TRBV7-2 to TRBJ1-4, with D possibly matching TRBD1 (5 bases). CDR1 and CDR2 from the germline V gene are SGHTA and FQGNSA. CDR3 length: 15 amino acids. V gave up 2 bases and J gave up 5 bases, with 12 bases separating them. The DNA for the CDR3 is TGTGCCAGCAGCTTACCGGTCCGGGGGAATGAAAAACTGTTTTTT. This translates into CASSLPVRGNEKLFF.

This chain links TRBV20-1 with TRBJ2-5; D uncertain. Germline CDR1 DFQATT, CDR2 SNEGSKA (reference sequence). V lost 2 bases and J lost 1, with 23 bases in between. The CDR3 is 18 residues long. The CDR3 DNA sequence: TGCAGTGCTAGAATTCGGTATTTTGGATTCCGCCCCCAAGAGACCCAGTACTTC. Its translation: CSARIRYFGFRPQETQYF.

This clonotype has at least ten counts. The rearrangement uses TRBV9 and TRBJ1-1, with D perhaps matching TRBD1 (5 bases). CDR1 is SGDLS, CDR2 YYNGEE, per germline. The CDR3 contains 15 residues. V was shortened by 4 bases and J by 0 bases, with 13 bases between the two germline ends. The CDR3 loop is CASSPRGVMNTEAFF. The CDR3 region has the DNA TGTGCCAGCAGCCCCAGAGGGGTTATGAACACTGAAGCTTTCTTT.

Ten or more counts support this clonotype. The CDR3 DNA sequence: TGTGCCAGCAGCGCTCGTGACAGGGGGCTTGAGGCTGCCTACACCTTC. This sequence encodes CASSARDRGLEAAYTF. The V call is TRBV9, the J call TRBJ1-2; 10 bases line up with TRBD1. Trimming cost V 3 bases and J 10 bases; bases outside gene matches: 15. This CDR3 comprises 16 residues. Germline V lookup: CDR1 SGDLS, CDR2 YYNGEE.

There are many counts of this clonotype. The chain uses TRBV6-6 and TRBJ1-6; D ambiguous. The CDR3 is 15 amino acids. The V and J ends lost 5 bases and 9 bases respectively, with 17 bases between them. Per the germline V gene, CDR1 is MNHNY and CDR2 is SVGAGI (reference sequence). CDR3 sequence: CASSPNMKIGSPLHF. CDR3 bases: TGTGCCAGCAGTCCAAACATGAAGATTGGTTCACCCCTCCACTTT.

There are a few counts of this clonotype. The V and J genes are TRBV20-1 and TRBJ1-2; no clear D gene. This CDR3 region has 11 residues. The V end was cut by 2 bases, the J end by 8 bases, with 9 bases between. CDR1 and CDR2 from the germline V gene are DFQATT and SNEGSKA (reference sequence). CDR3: CSARIISGYTF. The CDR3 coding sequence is TGCAGTGCTAGAATTATTAGCGGCTACACCTTC.